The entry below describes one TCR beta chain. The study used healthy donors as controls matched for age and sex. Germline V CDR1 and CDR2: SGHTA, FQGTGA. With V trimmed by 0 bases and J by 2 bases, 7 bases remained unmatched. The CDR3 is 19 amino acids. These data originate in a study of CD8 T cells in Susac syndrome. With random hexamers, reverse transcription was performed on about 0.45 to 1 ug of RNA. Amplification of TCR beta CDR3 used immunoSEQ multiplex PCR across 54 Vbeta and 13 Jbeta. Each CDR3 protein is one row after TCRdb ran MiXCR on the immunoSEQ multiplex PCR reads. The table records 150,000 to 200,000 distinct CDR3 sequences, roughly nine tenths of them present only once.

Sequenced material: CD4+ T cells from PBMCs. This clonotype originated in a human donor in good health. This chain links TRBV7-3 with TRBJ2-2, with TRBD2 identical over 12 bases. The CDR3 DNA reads TGTGCCAGCAGCTTAACTTTTGGACTAGCGGGACTTAACACCGGGGAGCTGTTTTTT. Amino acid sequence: CASSLTFGLAGLNTGELFF.